This T cell receptor (beta chain) stems from a study of response to subunit inactivated influenza vaccine. Trimming took off 0 bases at V and 1 base at J, with 15 bases between the two ends. Germline CDR1 is WNHNN and CDR2 is SYGVQD (reference sequence). The CDR3 spans 17 residues. The study's findings and limits: The authors proposed limited new T cell recruitment per seasonal influenza vaccination.

MiXCR, applied by TCRdb to the RT-PCR reads, yields one record per CDR3 protein. In the table there are roughly 630,000 distinct CDR3 sequences, less than 15% of which are singletons. This clonotype was detected only a few times. The target antigen is unknown. The receptor comes from a middle-aged man who received an inactivated influenza vaccine. V usage is TRBV10-1 and J usage is TRBJ1-1, with D perhaps TRBD1 (5 bases). The sample consisted of PBMCs from blood, taken roughly 15 days before vaccination. CDR3 sequence: CASSESLAGGTNTEAFF. The DNA of the CDR3 is TGCGCCAGCAGTGAGTCGCTGGCGGGAGGGACGAACACTGAAGCTTTCTTT.